This T cell receptor beta chain was sequenced in a study of CD8+CD57+ T cells in acquired aplastic anemia (dated by TCRdb to 2016 to 2019). About the full investigation: On average, sorted CD4+ and CD8+ cells yielded 2.5 to 3.5 ug of extracted DNA, with a range of 0.2 to 27.4 ug. CD8+CD57+ expansion was defined as frequency above the mean frequency observed in healthy subjects.

V is reduced by 3 bases and J by 6 bases, leaving a spacing of 20 bases between them. From its cysteine to its phenylalanine, the CDR3 spans 16 amino acids. The entry retains the CDR3 DNA only, 48 bases that are in frame from base 1. The germline V gene encodes CDR1 SGHTA and CDR2 FQGTGA. As to this clonotype: Its binding antigen is unknown. The sample holds no much larger clone one base away, and base qualities are not on file.

Genomic DNA served as template for TCR beta VDJ combination and CDR3 sequence profiling. An Illumina HiSeq 2000 was the platform used for TCR repertoire sequencing. The authors' pipeline ran thus. TRBV/TRBJ rearrangement plots, CDR3 size and DJ length profiles, and Simpson's diversity index were used to assess repertoires. The most abundant DNA sequence in the deep sequencing data was taken as the immunodominant clone. CDR3 amino acid sequences were checked for sharing between subjects and were compared against published repertoires and the VDJdb database. TCRdb reprocessing: public reads trimmed at Q25 with fastp, clones called with MiXCR, in-frame beta chains kept. Each record represents a unique CDR3 protein, reported with the most common genes and DNA among its rows. These V and J calls are TCRdb output, not the study's own analysis. This sample holds fewer than 300,000 distinct CDR3 sequences; roughly 82% were observed only once. The ten biggest clones cover about two fifths of the sample.

Flow cytometry had shown CD8+CD57+ cell expansion in the patients selected for sequencing. Every patient had severe acquired aplastic anemia, diagnosed using the International Study of Aplastic Anemia and Agranulocytosis and Camitta criteria. Patients had received no therapy at the time of blood sampling. TCR repertoires of sorted CD4+ and CD8+ blood T cells from severe aplastic anemia patients and healthy subjects were deep-sequenced in the study. In the USA, patient enrollment took place under clinicaltrials.gov protocols 00001620, 01623167, 00001397, 00071045, 00081523 and 00961064. Ficoll-Paque density gradient centrifugation was used to isolate peripheral blood mononuclear cells. Before DNA was extracted, CD4+ and CD8+ T cells were sorted using either FACS or magnetic beads. What the work shows at the level of the full study, not this receptor alone: Roughly 30 CD8+ CDR3 sequences were shared between patients and controls but appeared highly expressed in patients and within their immunodominant clones. No significant difference in CD8+ Simpson's diversity was found between patients and healthy controls (P=0.060).

The sample consisted of sorted CD4+, CD8+, or CD8+CD57+ T cells (not recorded which) from PBMCs. Recombination connected TRBV7-3 to TRBJ1-2, with TRBD1 tentatively as D gene (5 bases match). This clonotype was obtained from a human donor with aplastic anemia. CDR3 region: CASSLGRDGPVHGYTF. The DNA is TGTGCCAGCAGCTTGGGGAGGGACGGGCCCGTACATGGCTACACCTTC. The entire variable domain, with the stretches around the CDR3 drawn from the reference TRBV7-3 and TRBJ1-2 proteins, is GAGVSQTPSNKVTEKGKYVELRCDPISGHTALYWYRQSLGQGPEFLIYFQGTGAADDSGLPNDRFFAVRPEGSVSTLKIQRTERGDSAVYLCASSLGRDGPVHGYTFGSGTRLTVV.